The 29 T cell receptor beta chains in this list originate from one sample, sequenced in a study of vaccination effects on CD4 cells after COVID-19. Their recognized antigens are unknown. Sequencing followed a ViraFEST assay step that expanded antigen-specific CD4+ T cells with viral peptide pools. Once cultured for approximately ten days, the cells underwent separation to obtain CD4+ T cells. Convalescent patients had PCR-confirmed SARS-CoV-2 infection between March and December 2020. Participants got two doses of BNT162b2 or mRNA-1273 vaccine. Assay used: immunoSEQ multiplex PCR; TCRdb lists only in-frame clones, some missing. The sample lists 15,000 to 20,000 clones, around 74% occurring once. This sample comprised CD4+ T cells from PBMCs cultured with SARS-CoV-2 spike peptides, obtained after COVID-19 vaccination. The receptors stem from a human donor who had a prior SARS-CoV-2 infection.

The chain combines TRBV6-6 with TRBJ1-1; D is possibly TRBD1 (6 bases). The V end lost 6 bases, the J end lost 3 bases, and 11 bases lay between the germline ends. Germline lookup yields CDR1 MNHNY and CDR2 SVGAGI (reference sequence). The CDR3 totals 13 residues. CDR3 DNA: TGTGCCAGCAGGCCGGACAGTTACACTGAAGCTTTCTTT. Encoded protein: CASRPDSYTEAFF.

The chain is built from TRBV7-9 and TRBJ2-5; 16 nucleotides line up with TRBD2. CDR3 length: 17 amino acids. Germline lookup yields CDR1 SEHNR and CDR2 FQNEAQ (reference sequence). J lost 5 bases, V lost 5 bases, and 8 bases had no gene match. The CDR3 DNA is TGTGCCAGCAGCCCGGGACTAGCGGGAGGGCCTTTGGAGACCCAGTACTTC. Translation: CASSPGLAGGPLETQYF.

By sample fraction, this clone is medium-sized. The rearrangement links TRBV29-1 to TRBJ1-3; possible D gene TRBD1, 6 bases. Trimming cost V 2 bases and J 4 bases, with 24 bases left between them. CDR1 is SQVTM, CDR2 ANQGSEA, per germline. CDR3 length: 18 residues. This CDR3 is CSVERQGRPRPLGNTIYF. CDR3 DNA sequence: TGCAGCGTTGAAAGGCAGGGGAGACCTCGACCCTTGGGAAACACCATATATTTT.

The chain joins TRBV5-1 to TRBJ1-2; D gene uncertain. From germline, CDR1 is SGHRS and CDR2 YFSETQ. V lost 1 base, J lost 3 bases, and 7 bases lay in between. CDR3 length: 13 residues. The CDR3 sequence: CASSLRWDYGYTF. The CDR3 DNA follows: TGCGCCAGCAGCTTGAGGTGGGACTATGGCTACACCTTC.

Comments on this clone: Other DNA sequences in this specimen translate into the identical CDR3. The chain employs TRBV5-1 and TRBJ2-1; D remains unclear. V was clipped by 0 bases and J by 2 bases, with 6 bases between them. Per the germline V gene, CDR1 is SGHRS and CDR2 is YFSETQ. The CDR3 extends over 14 amino acids. CDR3 in amino acids: CASSLVAAYNEQFF. The DNA for the CDR3 is TGCGCCAGCAGCTTGGTGGCGGCCTACAATGAGCAGTTCTTC.

The chain links TRBV5-1 to TRBJ2-2; 7 positions match TRBD1. This CDR3 is 15 amino acids long. Germline CDR1 is SGHRS and CDR2 is YFSETQ. V gave up 4 bases and J gave up 1 base; unmatched junction bases: 4. CDR3 protein: CASSPRQGNTGELFF. CDR3 DNA: TGCGCCAGCAGCCCTAGACAGGGGAACACCGGGGAGCTGTTTTTT.

The chain joins TRBV7-2 to TRBJ1-1; maybe TRBD1 (6 bases). V shed 5 bases and J shed 3 bases, with 16 bases lying between them. This CDR3 contains 15 residues. Germline CDR1 is SGHTA and CDR2 is FQGNSA. CDR3 sequence reads: CASSLFQGWDTEAFF. CDR3 bases: TGTGCCAGCAGCCTGTTCCAGGGGTGGGACACTGAAGCTTTCTTT.

This clone appeared a few times. The chain recombines TRBV2 with TRBJ2-1; perhaps D is TRBD1 or TRBD2 (5 bases each). V lost 4 bases and J 2 bases, leaving 6 bases between the germline ends. This CDR3 comprises 13 residues. The germline V gene encodes CDR1 SNHLY and CDR2 FYNNEI. The CDR3, as DNA: TGTGCCAGCAGTGGAGGGGCCTACAATGAGCAGTTCTTC. Translated, it gives CASSGGAYNEQFF.

This chain links TRBV23-1 with TRBJ2-3; no reliable D call. Being an ORF, TRBV23-1 has a function that is uncertain. The V gene lost 4 bases and the J gene lost 0 bases, with 17 bases spanning the gap. This CDR3 is 17 amino acids long. The CDR3, as DNA: TGCGCCAGCAGTCCTTTGCCGATTCGTACTAGCACAGATACGCAGTATTTT. Translation gives CASSPLPIRTSTDTQYF.

The chain couples TRBV11-1 to TRBJ2-1, with a weak D call TRBD1 (5 bases). The CDR3 consists of 15 residues. CDR1 is SGHAT, CDR2 FQDESV, per germline (reference sequence). The V gene lost 5 bases and the J gene lost 2 bases, with 13 bases spanning the gap. Written as DNA, the CDR3 is TGTGCCAGCAGCCCAACCGACAGTACCTACAATGAGCAGTTCTTC. Encoded protein: CASSPTDSTYNEQFF.

The chain combines TRBV7-3 with TRBJ2-3; D not resolved. The CDR3 spans 13 residues. Trimming took 5 bases from V and 1 from J, leaving 7 bases between them. Germline V gene sequence: CDR1 SGHTA, CDR2 FQGTGA. DNA of the CDR3: TGTGCCAGCAGCCCTCTCGGCACAGATACGCAGTATTTT. Its protein is CASSPLGTDTQYF.

The chain uses TRBV3-1 (or the pseudogene TRBV3-2) and TRBJ1-6; D remains ambiguous. Germline values: CDR1 LGHDT, CDR2 YNNKEL (reference sequence). The CDR3 has 13 amino acids. Trimming removed 0 bases at V and 10 bases at J, with 7 bases between. CDR3 protein: CASSQDRRSPLHF. Here the CDR3 DNA reads TGTGCCAGCAGCCAAGATCGTAGGTCACCCCTCCACTTT.

This chain joins TRBV21-1 and TRBJ2-6. TRBV21-1 counts as a pseudogene. The CDR3 consists of 17 residues. The CDR3 sequence is CASSKFERISGANVLTF. CDR3 nucleotide sequence: TGTGCCAGCAGCAAATTCGAACGGATCTCTGGGGCCAACGTCCTGACTTTC.

V gene TRBV20-1 combines with J gene TRBJ1-5; 7 bases agree with TRBD1. Germline V gives CDR1 DFQATT, CDR2 SNEGSKA (reference sequence). The CDR3 sequence is 14 residues long. Unmatched junction bases numbered 3, after V lost 3 bases and J lost 1 base. The CDR3 sequence is CSASSGQSNQPQHF. In nucleotides, the CDR3 is TGCAGTGCTAGTTCGGGACAGAGCAATCAGCCCCAGCATTTT.

The rearrangement uses TRBV3-1 (or the pseudogene TRBV3-2) and TRBJ2-3; 10 nucleotides line up with TRBD2. CDR3 size: 17 residues. J was trimmed by 4 bases and V by 3 bases; bases with no gene match: 10. Germline V gene lookup returns CDR1 LGHDT and CDR2 YNNKEL (reference sequence). The CDR3 sequence is CASSHRRGLAIPDTQYF. In nucleotides, the CDR3 is TGTGCCAGCAGCCATCGGCGGGGACTAGCGATTCCAGATACGCAGTATTTT.

This chain connects TRBV9 to TRBJ2-3, with 8 positions matching TRBD2. V lost 4 bases to trimming and J lost 3 bases; unmatched junction nucleotides: 10. CDR3 size: 16 residues. Germline loops: CDR1 SGDLS, CDR2 YYNGEE. CDR3 bases: TGTGCCAGCAGCCTGCGCGGGGGGATGGTGACAGATACGCAGTATTTT. Its translation is CASSLRGGMVTDTQYF.

As DNA, the CDR3 is TGCAGCGTTGGGCGTCAGTTTAACTATGGCTACACCTTC. Its translation is CSVGRQFNYGYTF. V is TRBV29-1 and J is TRBJ1-2, with unresolved D. V lost 4 bases and J 1 base, leaving 10 bases between the germline ends. Germline V CDR1 and CDR2: SQVTM, ANQGSEA. This CDR3 is built from 13 residues.

This chain uses TRBV5-1 with TRBJ2-5; the D gene is possibly TRBD2 (5 bases). The V end lost 3 bases, the J end lost 5 bases, and 17 bases lay between the germline ends. The CDR3 covers 15 residues. In germline, CDR1 is SGHRS, CDR2 YFSETQ. For the CDR3, the DNA is TGCGCCAGCAGCTCTGGGCCCGTCGAGGGCGAGACCCAGTACTTC. This translates into CASSSGPVEGETQYF.

The V and J genes are TRBV25-1 and TRBJ2-7; tentatively, D is TRBD1 or TRBD2 (5 bases each). Germline CDR1 reads MGHDK; CDR2 reads SYGVNS. The CDR3 consists of 14 residues. V lost 1 base to trimming and J lost 1 base, with 8 bases between them. CDR3 nucleotide sequence: TGTGCCAGCAGTGAATCGAGGGGTTCCTACGAGCAGTACTTC. Translating gives CASSESRGSYEQYF.

The J gene is TRBJ2-1, the V gene TRBV7-9, with D possibly TRBD2 on 5 matching bases. The CDR3 extends over 16 amino acids. CDR1 is SEHNR and CDR2 is FQNEAQ in the germline V gene (reference sequence). The V end was cut by 3 bases, the J end by 0 bases, with 12 bases between. CDR3 nucleotide sequence: TGTGCCAGCAGCTTGTGGACGGGGAGCTCCTACAATGAGCAGTTCTTC. Its protein is CASSLWTGSSYNEQFF.

The chain uses TRBV11-2 and TRBJ2-7; 8 bases are shared with TRBD1. The CDR3 sequence is 14 residues long. Germline V gene lookup returns CDR1 SGHAT and CDR2 FQNNGV. With V trimmed by 5 bases and J by 9 bases, 12 bases remained unmatched. The CDR3 is CASSTQLTGAGQYF. The DNA for the CDR3 is TGTGCCAGCAGCACCCAATTGACAGGGGCCGGGCAGTACTTC.

The V and J genes are TRBV11-3 and TRBJ2-2, with no clear D. Germline loops: CDR1 SGHNT, CDR2 YENEEA. CDR3 length equals 11 residues. Trimming pared 2 bases from V and 5 bases from J, leaving 0 bases between. This CDR3 reads CASSLTGELFF. CDR3 sequence (DNA): TGTGCCAGCAGCTTAACCGGGGAGCTGTTTTTT.

V usage is TRBV15 and J usage is TRBJ2-7, with D uncertain. The V end lost 5 bases, the J end lost 2 bases, and 10 bases lay between the germline ends. The V gene's germline CDR1 is LNHNV and CDR2 YYDKDF (reference sequence). The CDR3 is 13 amino acids. The CDR3 loop is CATSQWNTYEQYF. CDR3 DNA sequence: TGTGCCACCAGCCAGTGGAACACCTACGAGCAGTACTTC.

This clone has a handful of counts. The chain is built from TRBV10-1 and TRBJ2-7; D is possibly TRBD1 (6 bases). CDR1 and CDR2 (germline): WNHNN, SYGVQD (reference sequence). The CDR3 has 12 amino acids. Trimming removed 8 bases at V and 4 bases at J, with 12 bases between. The CDR3 loop reads CASFRGSYEQYF. The CDR3, as DNA: TGCGCCAGCTTCAGGGGTTCTTACGAGCAGTACTTC.

The chain is built from TRBV10-3 and TRBJ2-1, with D unresolved. V was clipped by 7 bases and J by 5 bases, with 15 bases between them. The CDR3 loop spans 14 amino acids. Germline V gives CDR1 ENHRY, CDR2 SYGVKD. The CDR3 DNA follows: TGTGCCATCAAGGTGGATTCAACCCACAATGAGCAGTTCTTC. Encoded protein: CAIKVDSTHNEQFF.

The chain couples TRBV7-3 to TRBJ2-3; 8 nucleotides align to TRBD2. CDR3 length: 18 residues. J was trimmed by 1 base and V by 1 base; bases with no gene match: 10. The germline CDR1 and CDR2 sequences are SGHTA and FQGTGA. The CDR3 loop reads CASSLRPSGQGGTDTQYF. CDR3 nucleotide sequence: TGTGCCAGCAGCTTAAGGCCTAGCGGGCAAGGAGGCACAGATACGCAGTATTTT.

The chain is built from TRBV19 and TRBJ1-1, with D possibly being TRBD1 (5 bases). This CDR3 has 14 residues. Germline CDR1 and CDR2: LNHDA and SQIVND (reference sequence). V was trimmed by 0 bases and J by 6 bases, leaving 11 bases between them. The DNA for the CDR3 is TGTGCCAGTAGTATAGAGGGGCGGCAAGCTGAAGCTTTCTTT. As protein: CASSIEGRQAEAFF. The variable domain in full, completed from reference TRBV19 and TRBJ1-1, reads DGGITQSPKYLFRKEGQNVTLSCEQNLNHDAMYWYRQDPGQGLRLIYYSQIVNDFQKGDIAEGYSVSREKKESFPLTVTSAQKNPTAFYLCASSIEGRQAEAFFGQGTRLTVV.

This sequence joins TRBV9 and TRBJ1-2; no clear D. Trimming took 4 bases from V and 0 from J, leaving 13 bases between them. The CDR3 has 15 amino acids. Germline V gene data show CDR1 as SGDLS and CDR2 as YYNGEE. The CDR3 DNA sequence: TGTGCCAGCAGCCCTGACACCAATTCTAACTATGGCTACACCTTC. Amino acids: CASSPDTNSNYGYTF.

This chain joins TRBV5-1 and TRBJ2-1; 10 positions match TRBD2. V dropped 3 bases and J dropped 2; count of bases not matched to a gene: 5. The CDR3 loop spans 16 amino acids. CDR1 and CDR2 from the germline V gene are SGHRS and YFSETQ. CDR3 in amino acids: CASSSLAGGTYNEQFF. DNA for the CDR3: TGCGCCAGCAGCTCCTTAGCGGGAGGCACCTACAATGAGCAGTTCTTC.